The entry below describes one TCR beta chain. Its antigen is still unknown. Per-nucleotide qualities are absent, and no much larger clonotype sits a single base away. The sample originates from a study of T cells in localized non-small cell lung cancer (dated by TCRdb to the early 2020s). Notes on the research overall: T cell repertoires of hundreds of early-stage NSCLC patients were analyzed, with tumors being compared against uninvolved tumor-adjacent lungs. The cohort was made up of 200 to 250 treatment-naive NSCLC patients whose localized lung tumors had been resected. A mean age of approximately 70 years was recorded for the NSCLC patients, of whom 129 were male and 100 to 110 were female.

CDR1 SGHDN and CDR2 FVKESK were looked up in the germline V gene. Its CDR3 holds 18 amino acids, cysteine through phenylalanine. Of all the DNA, just the CDR3 is kept, 54 bases in frame from base 1. Germline trimming: 4 bases from V, 0 bases from J; junction bases outside gene matches: 10. At diagnosis, peripheral blood, uninvolved tumor-adjacent lung and tumor were collected and were preserved as a mix of fresh-frozen and FFPE material. For TCR repertoire profiling, blood samples were analyzed as peripheral blood mononuclear cells. TCR beta CDR3 regions were sequenced from DNA using the immunoSEQ Assay. The original methods were these. To compute T cell density, TCR beta template counts were normalized to usable DNA, which was estimated by amplifying housekeeping genes. The preseqR package was used to estimate richness by extrapolating to 400,000 templates for PBMC samples and to 120,000 templates for tissue samples. Clonality was taken to be one minus Pielou's evenness. Tissue-enriched TCRs were identified by differential abundance testing using productive amino-acid clonotypes, minimum total count 5 and alpha 0.1. The Jaccard Index and the Morisita Overlap Index were used to quantify repertoire overlap between compartments. TCR beta CDR3s were clustered by GLIPH together with public tetramer-defined viral CDR3s, and at least three viral sequences plus V-gene enrichment were required for viral motifs. The source is immuneACCESS, and TCRdb retained only in-frame sequences with V and J called. Part of the clones is not carried over; for the studies checked, unresolved V genes explain less than half of this, and the remainder is unexplained. That table is the source of V, J and clone size, and D and trimming were worked out from the DNA. The sample contains tens of thousands of clones, more than 80% of them found a single time. The top ten constitute approximately 20% of the sample.

Broader findings and caveats from the paper: Longer overall survival was associated with higher T cell density in blood, whereas shorter survival was associated with higher clonality in adjacent lung. A median of approximately 53 of the top 100 tumor clones turned up in the paired uninvolved adjacent lung, and 28 of those clones also ranked among the top 100 of that same adjacent lung. Uninvolved tumor-adjacent lung showed the highest T cell clonality, higher than tumor, which suggests more focused antigenic responses in the uninvolved tumor-adjacent lung. Because multi-region tumor sequencing was not performed, intratumor heterogeneity could not be ruled out. Because of the exploratory design, TCR variables were selected using unadjusted p-values without false-discovery rate correction.

The rearrangement combines TRBV14 with TRBJ2-1, with 9 junctional bases fitting TRBD2. Source: peripheral blood, taken before any cancer treatment. The sequence was obtained from a male donor aged 60 or older with stage III squamous cell lung carcinoma. The CDR3 in this case is CASSPLGLAGSSYNEQFF. The DNA sequence follows: TGTGCCAGCAGCCCCTTGGGGCTAGCGGGAAGCTCCTACAATGAGCAGTTCTTC.